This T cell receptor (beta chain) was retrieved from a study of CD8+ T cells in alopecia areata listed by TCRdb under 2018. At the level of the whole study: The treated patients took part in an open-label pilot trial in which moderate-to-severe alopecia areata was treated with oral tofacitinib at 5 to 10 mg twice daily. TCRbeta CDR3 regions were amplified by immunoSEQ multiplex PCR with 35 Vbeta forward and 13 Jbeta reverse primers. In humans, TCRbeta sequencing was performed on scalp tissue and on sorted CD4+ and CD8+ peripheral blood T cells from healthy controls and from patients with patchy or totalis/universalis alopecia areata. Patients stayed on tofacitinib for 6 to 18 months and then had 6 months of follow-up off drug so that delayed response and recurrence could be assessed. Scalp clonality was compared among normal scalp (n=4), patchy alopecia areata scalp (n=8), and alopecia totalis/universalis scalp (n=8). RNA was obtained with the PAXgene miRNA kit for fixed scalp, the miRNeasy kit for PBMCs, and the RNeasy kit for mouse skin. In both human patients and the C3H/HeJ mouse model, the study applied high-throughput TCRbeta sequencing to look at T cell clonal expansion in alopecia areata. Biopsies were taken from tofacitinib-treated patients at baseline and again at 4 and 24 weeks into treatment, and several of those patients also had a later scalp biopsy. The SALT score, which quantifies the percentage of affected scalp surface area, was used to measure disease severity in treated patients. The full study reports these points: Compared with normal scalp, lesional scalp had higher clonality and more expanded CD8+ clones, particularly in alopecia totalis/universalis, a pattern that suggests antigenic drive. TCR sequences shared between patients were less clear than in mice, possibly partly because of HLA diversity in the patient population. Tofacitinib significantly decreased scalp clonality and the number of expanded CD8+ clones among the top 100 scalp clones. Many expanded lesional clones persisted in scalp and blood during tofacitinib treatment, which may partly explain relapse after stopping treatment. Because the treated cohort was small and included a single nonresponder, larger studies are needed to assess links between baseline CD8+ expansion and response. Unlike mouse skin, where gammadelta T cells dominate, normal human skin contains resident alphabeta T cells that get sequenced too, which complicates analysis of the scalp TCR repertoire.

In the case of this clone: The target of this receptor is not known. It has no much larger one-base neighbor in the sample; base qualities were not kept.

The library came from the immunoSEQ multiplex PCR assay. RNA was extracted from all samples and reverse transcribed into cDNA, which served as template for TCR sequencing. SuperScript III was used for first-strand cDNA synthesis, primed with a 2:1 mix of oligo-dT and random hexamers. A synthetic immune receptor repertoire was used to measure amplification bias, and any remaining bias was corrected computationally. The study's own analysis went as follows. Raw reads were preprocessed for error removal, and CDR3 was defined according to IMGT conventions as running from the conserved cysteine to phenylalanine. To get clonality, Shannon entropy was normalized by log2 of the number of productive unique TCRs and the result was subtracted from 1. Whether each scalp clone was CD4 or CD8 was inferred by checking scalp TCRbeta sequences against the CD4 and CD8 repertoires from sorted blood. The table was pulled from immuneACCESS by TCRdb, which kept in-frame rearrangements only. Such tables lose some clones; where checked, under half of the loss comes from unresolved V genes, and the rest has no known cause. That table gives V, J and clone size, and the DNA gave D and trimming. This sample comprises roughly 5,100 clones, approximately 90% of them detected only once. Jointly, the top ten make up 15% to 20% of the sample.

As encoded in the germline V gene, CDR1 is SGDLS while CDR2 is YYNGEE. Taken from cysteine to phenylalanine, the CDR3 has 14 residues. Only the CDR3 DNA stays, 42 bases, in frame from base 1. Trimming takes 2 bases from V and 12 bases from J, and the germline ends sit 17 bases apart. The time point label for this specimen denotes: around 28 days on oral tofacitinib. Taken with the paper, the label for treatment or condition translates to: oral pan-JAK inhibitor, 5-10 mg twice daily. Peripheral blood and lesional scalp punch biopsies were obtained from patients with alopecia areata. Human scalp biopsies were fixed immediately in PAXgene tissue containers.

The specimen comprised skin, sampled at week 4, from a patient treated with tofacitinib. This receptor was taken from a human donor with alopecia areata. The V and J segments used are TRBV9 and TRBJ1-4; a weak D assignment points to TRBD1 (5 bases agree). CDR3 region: CASSVRTGGGELFF. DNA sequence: TGTGCCAGCAGCGTGCGGACGGGCGGGGGAGAACTGTTTTTT.